The 2 T cell receptor beta chains listed next were all sequenced from one sample in a study of blood T cell repertoires in COVID-19. Clones were sequenced by immunoSEQ multiplex PCR, and TCRdb holds only the in-frame ones, with some missing. Altogether a few hundred thousand clones are present, approximately 85% being singletons, with the ten largest covering 3.5% to 4.5%. The sequenced sample was PBMCs or T cells enriched from blood (not recorded which). These receptors originate from a woman younger than 45 who had recovered from COVID-19.

The DNA for the CDR3 is TGCGCCAGCAGTGAGTCGCGGGACTACAACTACAATGAGCAGTTCTTC. Translated, it gives CASSESRDYNYNEQFF. The chain uses TRBV10-2 and TRBJ2-1, with 7 bases lining up with TRBD2. V trimming: 0 bases; J trimming: 3 bases; junction bases outside the gene matches: 5. Germline CDR1 reads WSHSY; CDR2 reads SAAADI. This CDR3 spans 16 amino acids.

The chain carries TRBV24-1 and TRBJ2-3, with TRBD1 identical over 7 bases. The CDR3 runs to 19 residues. Germline V gene sequence: CDR1 KGHDR, CDR2 SFDVKD. Trimming took 5 bases from V and 1 from J; bases not matched to a gene: 17. CDR3 residues: CATSGLLGSGTARTDTQYF. CDR3 DNA: TGTGCCACCAGTGGTCTTTTGGGATCCGGGACAGCACGCACAGATACGCAGTATTTT.